The clone carrying this T cell receptor (beta chain) is a singleton in its sample. The sample originates from a study of control samples from healthy donors and cancer patients. Germline V gene lookup returns CDR1 MNHEY and CDR2 SVGAGI. The CDR3 loop spans 13 amino acids. Trimming cost V 1 base and J 4 bases, with 8 bases left between them. Sequencing was performed with immunoSEQ multiplex PCR; in TCRdb, only in-frame clones are kept and a portion is missing. The sample consists of 80,000 to 100,000 clones, around nine tenths of them appearing once. V and J are TRBV6-5 and TRBJ2-7, with D perhaps TRBD2 (6 bases). The sample taken for sequencing was blood. This TCR came from a man younger than 40 in good health. The CDR3 DNA reads TGTGCCAGCAGTTACTGGGCGGGGTACGAGCAGTACTTC. Its translation is CASSYWAGYEQYF.